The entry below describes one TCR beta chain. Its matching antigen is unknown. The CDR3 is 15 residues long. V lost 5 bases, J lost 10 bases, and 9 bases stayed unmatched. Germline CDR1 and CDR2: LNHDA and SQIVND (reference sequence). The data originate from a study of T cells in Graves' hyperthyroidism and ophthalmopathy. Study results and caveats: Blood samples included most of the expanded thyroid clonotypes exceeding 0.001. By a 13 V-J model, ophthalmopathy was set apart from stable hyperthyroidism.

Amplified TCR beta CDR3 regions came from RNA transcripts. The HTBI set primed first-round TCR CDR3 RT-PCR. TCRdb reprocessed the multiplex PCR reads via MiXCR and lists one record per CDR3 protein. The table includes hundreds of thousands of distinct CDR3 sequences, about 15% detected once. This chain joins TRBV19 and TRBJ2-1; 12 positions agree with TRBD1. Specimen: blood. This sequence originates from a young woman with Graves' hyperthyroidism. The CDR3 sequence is CASSVPGQGAEEQFF. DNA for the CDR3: TGTGCCAGTAGTGTACCGGGACAGGGGGCAGAAGAGCAGTTCTTC. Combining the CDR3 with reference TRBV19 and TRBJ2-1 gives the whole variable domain DGGITQSPKYLFRKEGQNVTLSCEQNLNHDAMYWYRQDPGQGLRLIYYSQIVNDFQKGDIAEGYSVSREKKESFPLTVTSAQKNPTAFYLCASSVPGQGAEEQFFGPGTRLTVL.